This entry describes one T cell receptor (beta chain). What it binds is not known. These data come from a study of post-analysis software for immune sequencing data. Notes on the study in general: F measure showed strong co-clustering of same-batch samples. A significant reduction in normalized Chao1 diversity was observed in multiple sclerosis patients versus controls. The study found TRBV5-6, TRBV5-1 and TRBV20-1 among about five TRBV segments more frequent in patients than controls.

V dropped 6 bases and J dropped 2; count of bases not matched to a gene: 3. The CDR3 extends over 13 amino acids. Looked up from germline, CDR1 is SQVTM and CDR2 is ANQGSEA. The TCR beta cDNA libraries carried unique molecular identifiers. Each sample of roughly 0.9 to 10 million input T cells yielded around 500,000 cDNA molecules, so each molecule approximated one T cell. TCRdb independently ran MiXCR on the PCR reads; one entry per CDR3 protein. This table holds more than 500,000 distinct CDR3 sequences, approximately 34% found once. This TCR derives from a girl aged 2-17 years with multiple sclerosis. The rearrangement joins TRBV29-1 to TRBJ2-2, with 7 bases aligning to TRBD1. The sequencing input was blood. The CDR3 here is CSVRQGNTGELFF. DNA of the CDR3: TGCAGCGTGAGACAGGGAAACACCGGGGAGCTGTTTTTT.